The clone carrying this T cell receptor (beta chain) has ten or more counts. TCRdb re-derived calls from the 5' RACE reads in MiXCR, one entry per CDR3 protein. This sample yields 4,500 to 6,500 distinct CDR3 sequences, of which about 6.5% are seen a single time; 55% to 75% belongs to the top ten. The germline CDR1 and CDR2 sequences are SGHTA and FQGNSA. The V end lost 0 bases, the J end lost 3 bases, and 13 bases lay between the germline ends. The CDR3 length is 16 residues. This record comes from a study of T cells after yellow fever vaccination. The chain joins TRBV7-2 to TRBJ2-3, with a possible D match to TRBD1 (5 bases). The specimen was PBMCs, either bulk or a sorted T-cell subset (CD4+, CD8+, memory, or dextramer-sorted; not recorded which), collected roughly 15 days after the first yellow fever vaccination. The source is a man between 18 and 35 years old who received the YFV17D yellow fever vaccine. This CDR3 is CASSLAQETLTDTQYF. CDR3 sequence (DNA): TGTGCCAGCAGCTTAGCACAGGAGACATTAACAGATACGCAGTATTTT.